The 8 T cell receptor beta chains below come from one sample, sequenced in a study of T cell changes during pregnancy in multiple sclerosis. Assay: immunoSEQ multiplex PCR; the TCRdb copy retains only in-frame clones and omits some. The sample has fewer than 40,000 clones, roughly nine tenths seen once. This specimen consisted of CD8+ T cells from peripheral blood mononuclear cells, obtained in the first trimester of pregnancy. The receptor source for this set is a female donor with multiple sclerosis, enrolled in a pregnancy study.

This clone was recorded only once. The chain employs TRBV7-6 and TRBJ2-3, with 7 bases matching TRBD2. This CDR3 has 13 residues. Germline V lookup: CDR1 SGHVS, CDR2 FNYEAQ. Trimming took 1 base from V and 6 from J; bases not matched to a gene: 1. CDR3 amino acids: CASSLGTRDTQYF. The CDR3 DNA follows: TGTGCCAGCAGCTTAGGGACTAGGGATACGCAGTATTTT.

CDR3 bases: TGCGCCAGCAGCTTACTAGCGGGAGCCACTAGCACAGATACGCAGTATTTT. This gives the protein CASSLLAGATSTDTQYF. J is TRBJ2-3 and V is TRBV5-1, with TRBD2 identical over 11 bases. Germline CDR1 and CDR2: SGHRS and YFSETQ. V lost 2 bases to trimming and J lost 0 bases; unmatched junction nucleotides: 5. This CDR3 has 17 amino acids. The complete variable domain, with remaining parts taken from reference TRBV5-1 and TRBJ2-3, reads KAGVTQTPRYLIKTRGQQVTLSCSPISGHRSVSWYQQTPGQGLQFLFEYFSETQRNKGNFPGRFSGRQFSNSRSEMNVSTLELGDSALYLCASSLLAGATSTDTQYFGPGTRLTVL.

V usage is TRBV19 and J usage is TRBJ2-7, with TRBD2 matching over 10 bases. The junction had 4 bases not matched to a gene; V was cut back by 3 bases and J by 2 bases. The germline V gene has CDR1 LNHDA and CDR2 SQIVND (reference sequence). The CDR3 runs to 15 residues. Here the CDR3 reads CASSIGLAATYEQYF. The CDR3 bases are TGTGCCAGTAGTATTGGACTAGCGGCTACCTACGAGCAGTACTTC.

The chain combines TRBV2 with TRBJ2-3; no firm D call. Germline V gene sequence: CDR1 SNHLY, CDR2 FYNNEI. V was clipped by 4 bases and J by 5 bases, with 7 bases between them. This CDR3 spans 12 amino acids. CDR3 loop: CASSGPGDTQYF. The DNA of the CDR3 is TGTGCCAGCAGTGGGCCGGGAGATACGCAGTATTTT.

The chain recombines TRBV27 with TRBJ2-2; D is possibly TRBD1 (6 bases). CDR3 length: 16 amino acids. V was clipped by 5 bases and J by 2 bases, with 15 bases between them. Germline CDR1 MNHEY, CDR2 SMNVEV (reference sequence). For the CDR3, the DNA is TGTGCCAGCAGTACCCCGACAGGAGGAAACACCGGGGAGCTGTTTTTT. Translation gives CASSTPTGGNTGELFF.

The chain joins TRBV7-2 to TRBJ2-2, with TRBD1 as a possible D gene (6 bases). V was trimmed by 5 bases and J by 3 bases, leaving 10 bases between them. The CDR3 is made up of 14 amino acids. Germline V gene data show CDR1 as SGHTA and CDR2 as FQGNSA. The CDR3 reads CASSLGQYTGELFF. CDR3 DNA: TGTGCCAGCAGCCTTGGACAGTACACCGGGGAGCTGTTTTTT. The complete variable domain, with remaining parts taken from reference TRBV7-2 and TRBJ2-2, reads GAGVSQSPSNKVTEKGKDVELRCDPISGHTALYWYRQSLGQGLEFLIYFQGNSAPDKSGLPSDRFSAERTGGSVSTLTIQRTQQEDSAVYLCASSLGQYTGELFFGEGSRLTVL.

This chain joins TRBV13 and TRBJ2-3, with D maybe TRBD2 (5 bases). CDR3 length equals 15 residues. Per the germline V gene, CDR1 is PRHDT and CDR2 is FYEKMQ (reference sequence). The V end was cut by 4 bases, the J end by 0 bases, with 11 bases between. CDR3 protein: CASSWRGGSTDTQYF. For the CDR3, the DNA is TGTGCCAGCAGCTGGCGCGGCGGGAGCACAGATACGCAGTATTTT.

V gene TRBV5-6 combines with J gene TRBJ2-1; TRBD1 aligns across 7 bases. Germline V gene lookup returns CDR1 SGHDT and CDR2 YYEEEE. Losses at the gene ends were 4 bases for V and 1 base for J; bases not matched to a gene: 8. The CDR3 runs 16 residues. This chain's CDR3 is CASSPYTGVSYNEQFF. The CDR3 DNA follows: TGTGCCAGCAGCCCGTACACAGGGGTGTCCTACAATGAGCAGTTCTTC.